These 25 T cell receptor beta chains were sequenced from one sample in a study of blood T cell repertoires in COVID-19. The method was immunoSEQ multiplex PCR; TCRdb's version includes in-frame clones alone and lacks a portion of them. The table records approximately 150,000 clones, just over 85% of them present only once. The source material was peripheral blood. The source is a woman aged 55-70 years with acute or convalescent COVID-19.

In this sample, this clone turned up once. V gene TRBV6-6 combines with J gene TRBJ2-5, with TRBD1 matching over 9 bases. Looked up from germline, CDR1 is MNHNY and CDR2 is SVGAGI (reference sequence). The CDR3 runs 14 residues. Unmatched junction bases numbered 11, after V lost 2 bases and J lost 13 bases. CDR3 region: CASSYTPGTGQRYF. CDR3 bases: TGTGCCAGCAGTTACACACCCGGGACAGGGCAACGGTACTTC.

V is TRBV9 and J is TRBJ2-2, with a tentative D call TRBD2 (6 bases). The CDR3 loop spans 15 amino acids. Germline lookup yields CDR1 SGDLS and CDR2 YYNGEE. Trimming pared 3 bases from V and 2 bases from J, leaving 11 bases between. The CDR3: CASSGGLSNTGELFF. The CDR3 DNA sequence: TGTGCCAGCAGCGGGGGACTTTCAAACACCGGGGAGCTGTTTTTT. The variable domain in full, with the rest retrieved from reference TRBV9 and TRBJ2-2, is DSGVTQTPKHLITATGQRVTLRCSPRSGDLSVYWYQQSLDQGLQFLIQYYNGEERAKGNILERFSAQQFPDLHSELNLSSLELGDSALYFCASSGGLSNTGELFFGEGSRLTVL.

This clone came up a few times. V gene TRBV29-1 combines with J gene TRBJ1-1; D not resolved. The CDR3 loop spans 11 amino acids. V lost 4 bases to trimming and J lost 2 bases, with 5 bases between them. The V gene's germline CDR1 is SQVTM and CDR2 ANQGSEA. In DNA form, the CDR3 reads TGCAGCGTTGGGGCCAACACTGAAGCTTTCTTT. It is translated as CSVGANTEAFF.

V is TRBV15 and J is TRBJ1-1, with D uncertain. The V gene's germline CDR1 is LNHNV and CDR2 YYDKDF (reference sequence). There are 14 residues in the CDR3. Trimming shortened V by 1 base and J by 5 bases, and 11 bases separated the two germline ends. In DNA, the CDR3 is TGTGCCACCAGCAGAGTAGAGGTATTTACTGAAGCTTTCTTT. This codes for CATSRVEVFTEAFF.

The chain joins TRBV19 to TRBJ2-1; D remains ambiguous. The ends were cut back, 4 bases at V and 0 bases at J, with 10 bases in the middle. The CDR3 runs to 15 residues. CDR1 and CDR2 (germline): LNHDA, SQIVND (reference sequence). The CDR3 region is CASSSSTSSYNEQFF. The DNA for the CDR3 is TGTGCCAGTAGTAGTTCCACGAGCTCCTACAATGAGCAGTTCTTC.

The rearrangement uses TRBV19 and TRBJ2-7; tentative D call: TRBD2 (5 bases). Trimming cost V 1 base and J 5 bases, with 12 bases left between them. The CDR3 covers 14 residues. Germline values: CDR1 LNHDA, CDR2 SQIVND (reference sequence). The chain's CDR3 is CASSIGGGRHEQYF. CDR3 nucleotides: TGTGCCAGTAGTATAGGTGGAGGTAGGCACGAGCAGTACTTC.

This clone was seen just once. This chain links TRBV28 with TRBJ1-2; 8 bases map to TRBD1. V dropped 3 bases and J dropped 6; count of bases not matched to a gene: 6. This CDR3 region has 14 residues. The germline V gene encodes CDR1 MDHEN and CDR2 SYDVKM. The CDR3 coding sequence is TGTGCCAGCAGTTTGGGGACAGGAGGAAATGGCTACACCTTC. Translation gives CASSLGTGGNGYTF.

J is TRBJ2-3 and V is TRBV7-3, with TRBD1 identical over 7 bases. Looked up from germline, CDR1 is SGHTA and CDR2 is FQGTGA. J was trimmed by 11 bases and V by 4 bases; bases with no gene match: 6. The CDR3 has 12 amino acids. The CDR3 DNA reads as TGTGCCAGCAGCTACAACCGGGACAGGCAGTATTTT. The encoded protein is CASSYNRDRQYF.

V and J are TRBV11-1 and TRBJ2-5, with D perhaps matching TRBD1 (6 bases). CDR1 SGHAT and CDR2 FQDESV come from the germline V gene (reference sequence). There are 14 residues in the CDR3. The ends were cut back, 5 bases at V and 5 bases at J, with 15 bases in the middle. In DNA, the CDR3 is TGTGCCAGCAGCAGAGACGGCAGGGGCGAGACCCAGTACTTC. Amino acids: CASSRDGRGETQYF. Complete variable domain (other parts from reference TRBV11-1 and TRBJ2-5): EAEVAQSPRYKITEKSQAVAFWCDPISGHATLYWYRQILGQGPELLVQFQDESVVDDSQLPKDRFSAERLKGVDSTLKIQPAELGDSAMYLCASSRDGRGETQYFGPGTRLLVL.

This clone was picked up a small number of times. The chain links TRBV5-1 to TRBJ2-7, with TRBD1 matching 7 bases. After removal of 0 bases from V and 5 bases from J, the junction contained 11 bases not matched to a gene. The CDR3 sequence is 16 residues long. Germline V gene lookup returns CDR1 SGHRS and CDR2 YFSETQ. The CDR3, as DNA: TGCGCCAGCAGCTTGGGGCTAGTGACAGGGACGGACGAGCAGTACTTC. Its translation: CASSLGLVTGTDEQYF.

The chain carries TRBV7-9 and TRBJ1-6, with 7 bases aligning to TRBD1. The ends lost 5 bases at V and 6 bases at J; junction bases unmatched: 7. CDR3 length: 15 residues. The germline CDR1 and CDR2 sequences are SEHNR and FQNEAQ (reference sequence). The DNA for the CDR3 is TGTGCCAGCAGCCCCGGGGACAGCCTTAATTCACCCCTCCACTTT. Its protein is CASSPGDSLNSPLHF.

The chain carries TRBV16 and TRBJ1-2, with 10 bases identical to TRBD1. J gave up 7 bases and V 2 bases, and 13 bases lay outside the gene matches. Germline lookup yields CDR1 KGHSY and CDR2 FQNENV. The CDR3 loop spans 17 amino acids. The CDR3 DNA follows: TGTGCCAGCAGCCAAAGGGACAGGGGCCCCGTCGGAAGTGGCTACACCTTC. Protein: CASSQRDRGPVGSGYTF.

The table lists this clone with a count of one. This rearrangement joins TRBV2 to TRBJ1-2; D possibly corresponds to TRBD1 (6 bases). CDR1 is SNHLY and CDR2 is FYNNEI in the germline V gene. The CDR3 runs to 14 residues. The germline V and J ends were trimmed by 6 bases and 6 bases, with 17 bases remaining between them. CDR3 loop: CASRTAGVGDGYTF. For the CDR3, the DNA is TGTGCCAGCAGGACCGCAGGGGTAGGGGATGGCTACACCTTC.

The rearrangement links TRBV28 to TRBJ2-7, with TRBD2 matching 8 bases. This CDR3 is 16 amino acids long. V dropped 5 bases and J dropped 4; count of bases not matched to a gene: 13. Germline V lookup: CDR1 MDHEN, CDR2 SYDVKM. The CDR3: CASSPHRTSRTYEQYF. CDR3 bases: TGTGCCAGCAGTCCTCATCGGACTAGCAGGACTTACGAGCAGTACTTC.

This clone was recorded a few times. CDR3 protein: CASGSGTGLDTQYF. In DNA form, the CDR3 reads TGTGCTAGTGGCTCCGGGACAGGTCTAGATACGCAGTATTTT. The chain recombines TRBV12-5 with TRBJ2-3; TRBD1 matches at 8 bases. CDR3 length: 14 amino acids. The V gene's germline CDR1 is LGHNT and CDR2 FRNRAP. The J segment lost 5 bases and the V segment lost 6 bases, leaving 7 bases of the junction unmatched.

The gene calls are TRBV19 and TRBJ2-3, with unresolved D. The CDR3 covers 13 residues. The V and J ends lost 1 base and 2 bases respectively, with 4 bases between them. From germline, CDR1 is LNHDA and CDR2 SQIVND (reference sequence). CDR3 coding DNA: TGTGCCAGTAGTATAGGACACACAGATACGCAGTATTTT. Protein product: CASSIGHTDTQYF.

The J gene is TRBJ2-3, the V gene TRBV5-1; TRBD1 matches 8 bases. The CDR3 extends over 16 amino acids. Unmatched junction bases numbered 7, after V lost 4 bases and J lost 0 bases. CDR1 is SGHRS and CDR2 is YFSETQ in the germline V gene. The chain's CDR3 is CASSAGQAKSTDTQYF. CDR3 nucleotides: TGCGCCAGCAGCGCGGGACAGGCGAAGAGCACAGATACGCAGTATTTT.

This clone has only one observation. V usage is TRBV28 and J usage is TRBJ2-7, with TRBD2 matching 9 bases. V shed 7 bases, J shed 6 bases, and the junction held 10 bases outside the gene matches. CDR3 size: 14 residues. Germline values: CDR1 MDHEN, CDR2 SYDVKM. CDR3 nucleotide sequence: TGTGCCAGCAACTCGGGAGGAGCGGGAGGCGAGCAGTACTTC. Amino acids: CASNSGGAGGEQYF. Full variable domain (outside the CDR3, taken from reference TRBV28 and TRBJ2-7): DVKVTQSSRYLVKRTGEKVFLECVQDMDHENMFWYRQDPGLGLRLIYFSYDVKMKEKGDIPEGYSVSREKKERFSLILESASTNQTSMYLCASNSGGAGGEQYFGPGTRLTVT.

V is TRBV3-1 (or the pseudogene TRBV3-2) and J is TRBJ1-2; weak D call: TRBD1 (6 bases). Per germline, CDR1 LGHDT and CDR2 YNNKEL (reference sequence). This CDR3 spans 15 amino acids. V was cut by 1 base and J by 7 bases, with 16 bases left in between. CDR3 residues: CASSQVLRGATGYTF. DNA for the CDR3: TGTGCCAGCAGCCAAGTACTCCGGGGGGCCACTGGCTACACCTTC.

This clone showed up just once. V and J are TRBV5-1 and TRBJ1-1; 7 positions match TRBD1. J was trimmed by 5 bases and V by 4 bases; bases with no gene match: 11. Germline V lookup: CDR1 SGHRS, CDR2 YFSETQ. The CDR3 has 15 residues. The CDR3 is CASSGTGTATTEAFF. As DNA, the CDR3 is TGCGCCAGCAGCGGGACCGGGACAGCAACAACTGAAGCTTTCTTT.

This clone appeared once. The V call is TRBV7-2, the J call TRBJ1-5; 9 bases are a match to TRBD1. CDR1 is SGHTA, CDR2 FQGNSA, per germline. V lost 2 bases, J lost 5 bases, and 1 base stayed unmatched. CDR3 size: 14 residues. CDR3 amino acids: CASSLRQGDQPQHF. DNA of the CDR3: TGTGCCAGCAGCTTACGACAGGGGGATCAGCCCCAGCATTTT. Variable domain in full (rest from reference TRBV7-2 and TRBJ1-5): GAGVSQSPSNKVTEKGKDVELRCDPISGHTALYWYRQSLGQGLEFLIYFQGNSAPDKSGLPSDRFSAERTGGSVSTLTIQRTQQEDSAVYLCASSLRQGDQPQHFGDGTRLSIL.

V gene TRBV3-1 (or the pseudogene TRBV3-2) combines with J gene TRBJ2-7; TRBD2 is a possible D gene (6 bases). The CDR3 runs to 13 residues. In germline, CDR1 is LGHDT, CDR2 YNNKEL (reference sequence). V was pared by 5 bases and J by 2 bases, with 10 bases between. CDR3 in DNA: TGTGCCAGCAGCGGACGGGGGACCTACGAGCAGTACTTC. Protein sequence: CASSGRGTYEQYF.

The chain links TRBV5-5 to TRBJ1-6; 7 bases fit TRBD1. This CDR3 region has 15 residues. Per germline, CDR1 SGHKS and CDR2 YYEKEE (reference sequence). V shed 2 bases and J 6 bases; nucleotides not matched to a gene: 5. CDR3 amino acids: CASSFRQGRNSPLHF. DNA of the CDR3: TGTGCCAGCAGCTTTCGACAGGGCCGTAATTCACCCCTCCACTTT.

Comments on this clone: The junction departs from germline at one end; a sequencing error may be responsible. The chain combines TRBV19 with TRBJ1-1, with D tentatively TRBD1 (5 bases). The CDR3 consists of 11 residues. The germline gives CDR1 LNHDA, CDR2 SQIVND (reference sequence). CDR3 nucleotide sequence: TGTGCCAGTAGAATAGGGACTTCGGCTTTCTTT. Amino acids: CASRIGTSAFF.

This clone was picked up one time. The J gene is TRBJ1-2, the V gene TRBV7-9; D not certain. V was trimmed by 5 bases and J by 8 bases, leaving 12 bases between them. This CDR3 is 12 amino acids long. CDR1 and CDR2 (germline): SEHNR, FQNEAQ (reference sequence). The CDR3 is CASSTWTGGYTF. DNA for the CDR3: TGTGCCAGCAGCACCTGGACGGGGGGCTACACCTTC.